This T cell receptor beta chain originates from a study of T cells in Graves' hyperthyroidism and ophthalmopathy. Turning to the study itself: Before any treatment, at initial diagnosis, peripheral blood was collected. Whole-study results and caveats: Most thyroid clonotypes that were expanded above 0.001 also turned up in blood.

The junction had 5 bases not matched to a gene; V was cut back by 3 bases and J by 7 bases. The length of the CDR3 is 15 residues. Hyperthyroidism, newly diagnosed and lasting under 2 months, affected patients aged 18 to 65. This clonotype was seen many times. The antigen remains unidentified. Amplification yielded TCR beta CDR3 regions, with RNA transcripts as the source. The HTBI primer set was used in a first-round RT-PCR of the TCR CDR3. Each CDR3 protein gets one entry after TCRdb re-called the multiplex PCR reads with MiXCR. The profile shows around 420,000 distinct CDR3 sequences, 15% to 19% of them singletons.

This sequence was found in a woman under 30 with Graves' hyperthyroidism. The rearrangement uses TRBV12-3 or TRBV12-4 and TRBJ2-3; 12 nucleotides align to TRBD1. The sample comprised blood. CDR3 sequence reads: CASSLWDRGQHTQYF. The CDR3 region has the DNA TGTGCCAGCAGTTTGTGGGACAGGGGGCAACATACGCAGTATTTT.